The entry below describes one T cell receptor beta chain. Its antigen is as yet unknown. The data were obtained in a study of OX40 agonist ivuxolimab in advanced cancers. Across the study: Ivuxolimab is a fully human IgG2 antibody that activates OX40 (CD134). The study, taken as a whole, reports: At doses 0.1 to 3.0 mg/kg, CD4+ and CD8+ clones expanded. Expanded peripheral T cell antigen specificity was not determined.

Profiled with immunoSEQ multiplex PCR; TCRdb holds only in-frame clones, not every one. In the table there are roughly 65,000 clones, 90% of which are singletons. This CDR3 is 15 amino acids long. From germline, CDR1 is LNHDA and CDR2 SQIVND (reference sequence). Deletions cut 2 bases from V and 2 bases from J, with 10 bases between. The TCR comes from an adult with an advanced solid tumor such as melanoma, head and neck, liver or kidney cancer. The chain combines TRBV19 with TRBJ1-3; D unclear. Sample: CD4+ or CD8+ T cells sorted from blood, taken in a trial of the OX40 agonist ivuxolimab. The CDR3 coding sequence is TGTGCCAGTAGTATAACAGCGAGTCCTGGAAACACCATATATTTT. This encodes CASSITASPGNTIYF.